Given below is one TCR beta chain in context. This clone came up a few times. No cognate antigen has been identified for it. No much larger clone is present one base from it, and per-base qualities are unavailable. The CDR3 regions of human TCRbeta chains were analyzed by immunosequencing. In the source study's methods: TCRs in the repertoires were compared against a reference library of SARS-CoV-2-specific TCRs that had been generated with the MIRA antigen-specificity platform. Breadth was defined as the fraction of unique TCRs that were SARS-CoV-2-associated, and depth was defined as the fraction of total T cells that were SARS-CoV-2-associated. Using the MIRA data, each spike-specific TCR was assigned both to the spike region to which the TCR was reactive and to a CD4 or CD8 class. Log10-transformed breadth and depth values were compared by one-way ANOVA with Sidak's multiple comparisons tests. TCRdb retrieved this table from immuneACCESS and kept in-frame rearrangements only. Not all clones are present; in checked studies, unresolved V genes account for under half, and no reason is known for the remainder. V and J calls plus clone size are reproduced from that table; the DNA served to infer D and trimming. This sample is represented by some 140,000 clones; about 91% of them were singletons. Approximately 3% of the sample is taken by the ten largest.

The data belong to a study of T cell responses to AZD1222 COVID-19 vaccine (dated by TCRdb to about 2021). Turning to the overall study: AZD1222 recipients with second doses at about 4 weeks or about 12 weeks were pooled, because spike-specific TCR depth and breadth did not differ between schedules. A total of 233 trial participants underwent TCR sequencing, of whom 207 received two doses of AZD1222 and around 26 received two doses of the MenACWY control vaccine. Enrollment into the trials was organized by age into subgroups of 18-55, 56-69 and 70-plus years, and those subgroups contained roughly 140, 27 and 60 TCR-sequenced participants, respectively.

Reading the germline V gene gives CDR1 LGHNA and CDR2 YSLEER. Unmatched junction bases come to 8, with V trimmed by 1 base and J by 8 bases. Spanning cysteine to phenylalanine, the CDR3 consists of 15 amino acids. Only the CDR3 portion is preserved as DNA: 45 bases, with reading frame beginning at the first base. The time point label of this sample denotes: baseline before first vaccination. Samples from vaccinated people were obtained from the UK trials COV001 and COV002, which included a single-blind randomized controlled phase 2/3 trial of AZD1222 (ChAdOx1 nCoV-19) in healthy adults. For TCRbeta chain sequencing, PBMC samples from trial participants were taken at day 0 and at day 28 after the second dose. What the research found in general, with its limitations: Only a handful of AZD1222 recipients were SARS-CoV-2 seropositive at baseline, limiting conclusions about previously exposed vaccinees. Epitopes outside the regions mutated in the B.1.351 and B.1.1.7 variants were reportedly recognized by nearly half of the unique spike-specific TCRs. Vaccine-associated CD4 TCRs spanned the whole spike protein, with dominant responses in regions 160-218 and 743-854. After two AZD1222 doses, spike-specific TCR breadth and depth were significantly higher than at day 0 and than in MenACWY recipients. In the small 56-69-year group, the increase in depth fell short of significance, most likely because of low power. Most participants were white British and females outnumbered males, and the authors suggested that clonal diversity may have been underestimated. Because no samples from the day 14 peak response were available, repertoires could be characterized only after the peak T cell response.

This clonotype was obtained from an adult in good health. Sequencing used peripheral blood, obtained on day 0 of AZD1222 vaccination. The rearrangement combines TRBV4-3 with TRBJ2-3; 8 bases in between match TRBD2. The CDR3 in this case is CASSQVGIRGGTQYF. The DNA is TGCGCCAGCAGCCAAGTGGGAATCCGGGGGGGTACGCAGTATTTT.